The rows below give T cell receptor beta chains drawn from one sample of a study of type 1 regulatory T cells. MiXCR was run by TCRdb on the reads, yielding one entry per CDR3 protein. The sample shows 70,000 or so distinct CDR3 sequences, around 20% of them seen only once. No antigens are known for them. The material sequenced was cultured type 1 regulatory T (Tr1) cells, either the whole culture or a sorted fraction (not recorded which). Every receptor here comes from a human donor in good health. Both conserved end residues are part of each CDR3. The D gene is left open where the match is weak. Only some rows state a clone size, as once, few, many or a class for expanded clones.

abundance	v_gene	j_gene	len	d_gene	CDR3aa	CDR3nt
NA	TRBV7-3	TRBJ2-7	13	TRBD1	CASSRGTGGEQYF	TGTGCCAGCAGCCGCGGGACAGGGGGTGAGCAGTACTTC
NA	TRBV5-1	TRBJ2-6	15	NA	CASSSQAAGANVLTF	TGCGCCAGCAGCTCACAGGCAGCCGGGGCCAACGTCCTGACTTTC
NA	TRBV20-1	TRBJ2-7	18	NA	CSASWPQEGMVTPYEQYF	TGCAGTGCTAGTTGGCCACAAGAGGGGATGGTTACCCCCTACGAGCAGTACTTC
NA	TRBV5-6	TRBJ1-5	16	TRBD1	CASSSRQGAFNQPQHF	TGTGCCAGCAGTTCCAGACAGGGGGCGTTCAATCAGCCCCAGCATTTT
few	TRBV20-1	TRBJ1-1	14	NA	CSARDWRANTEAFF	TGCAGTGCTAGAGATTGGAGGGCTAACACTGAAGCTTTCTTT
few	TRBV12-3/TRBV12-4	TRBJ1-1	13	NA	CASRWTLNTEAFF	TGTGCCAGCAGGTGGACCCTGAACACTGAAGCTTTCTTT
few	TRBV2	TRBJ1-5	16	NA	CASSESRGANNQPQHF	TGTGCCAGCAGTGAGTCCCGCGGAGCGAACAATCAGCCCCAGCATTTT
NA	TRBV19	TRBJ2-2	12	NA	CASSSAHGELFF	TGTGCCAGTAGTTCTGCCCACGGGGAGCTGTTTTTT
NA	TRBV5-1	TRBJ2-5	15	TRBD2	CASSLGVGGTETQYF	TGCGCCAGCAGCTTGGGTGTGGGAGGGACGGAGACCCAGTACTTC
NA	TRBV20-1	TRBJ2-2	17	TRBD2	CSARTILAGKNTGELFF	TGCAGTGCTAGGACTATACTAGCGGGAAAGAACACCGGGGAGCTGTTTTTT
NA	TRBV29-1	TRBJ2-5	14	NA	CSATTRDLLETQYF	TGCAGCGCTACTACCAGGGACTTACTGGAGACCCAGTACTTC
many	TRBV7-2	TRBJ2-2	16	TRBD2	CASNTPGLAATGELFF	TGTGCCAGCAACACACCGGGACTAGCGGCCACCGGGGAGCTGTTTTTT
NA	TRBV7-9	TRBJ2-7	15	NA	CASSLVATSSYEQYF	TGTGCCAGCAGCTTAGTTGCAACCAGCTCCTACGAGCAGTACTTC
NA	TRBV20-1	TRBJ2-1	15	TRBD2	CSASGTSGIENEQFF	TGCAGTGCTAGCGGGACTAGCGGGATTGAAAATGAGCAGTTCTTC
NA	TRBV4-3	TRBJ2-5	13	NA	CASSRGRSREQYF	TGCGCCAGCAGCCGAGGAAGATCCAGGGAGCAGTACTTC
NA	TRBV20-1	TRBJ1-1	13	NA	CSASGFLNTEAFF	TGCAGTGCTAGCGGTTTTTTGAACACTGAAGCTTTCTTT
NA	TRBV20-1	TRBJ2-5	13	NA	CSALTQSQETQYF	TGCAGTGCCCTGACCCAGAGCCAAGAGACCCAGTACTTC
few	TRBV20-1	TRBJ2-7	15	NA	CSARIPGTATYEQYF	TGCAGTGCTAGAATACCCGGGACCGCGACCTACGAGCAGTACTTC
few	TRBV29-1	TRBJ1-2	11	NA	CSVGTERGYTF	TGCAGCGTTGGGACCGAGAGGGGCTACACCTTC
NA	TRBV7-3	TRBJ2-7	14	NA	CTSSWNSGPYEQYF	TGTACCAGCAGCTGGAATAGCGGCCCCTACGAGCAGTACTTC
few	TRBV7-9	TRBJ1-2	15	TRBD1	CASSRPGQLKYGYTF	TGTGCCAGCAGCCGGCCGGGACAGCTAAAATATGGCTACACCTTC
few	TRBV29-1	TRBJ2-1	11	NA	CSVEPGSTKFF	TGCAGCGTTGAGCCAGGATCGACGAAGTTCTTC
NA	TRBV5-1	TRBJ2-3	14	NA	CASAGQGTTDTQYF	TGCGCCAGCGCGGGGCAGGGGACTACAGATACGCAGTATTTT
NA	TRBV11-1	TRBJ2-5	15	TRBD1	CASSLAGGLVETQYF	TGTGCCAGCAGCTTAGCAGGGGGCTTGGTAGAGACCCAGTACTTC
NA	TRBV3-1	TRBJ2-1	16	TRBD2	CASSLRPSGGRNEQFF	TGTGCCAGCAGCCTTAGACCCAGCGGGGGGAGAAATGAGCAGTTCTTC
NA	TRBV10-3	TRBJ1-2	13	TRBD1	CATRGDRVYGYTF	TGTGCCACAAGAGGGGACAGGGTCTATGGCTACACCTTC
many	TRBV5-1	TRBJ2-2	14	TRBD1	CAGSSGQQTGELFF	TGCGCCGGATCGTCGGGACAGCAGACCGGGGAGCTGTTTTTT
NA	TRBV10-3	TRBJ2-5	16	NA	CAISAVAGDLQETQYF	TGTGCCATCAGTGCGGTAGCAGGAGATTTACAAGAGACCCAGTACTTC
NA	TRBV7-2	TRBJ2-1	14	NA	CASSLESSYNEQFF	TGTGCCAGCAGCTTAGAGAGCTCCTACAATGAGCAGTTCTTC
NA	TRBV5-1	TRBJ1-1	14	NA	CASSITGMNTEAFF	TGCGCCAGCAGCATAACAGGAATGAACACTGAAGCTTTCTTT
few	TRBV5-1	TRBJ2-1	20	TRBD2	CASSQGRRLAGEGVYNEQFF	TGCGCCAGCAGCCAAGGTCGCCGACTAGCGGGAGAAGGGGTTTACAATGAGCAGTTCTTC
NA	TRBV29-1	TRBJ2-3	12	TRBD2	CSLAGDTDTQYF	TGCAGCCTAGCGGGTGACACAGATACGCAGTATTTT
few	TRBV7-2	TRBJ2-3	15	TRBD1	CASSLQGDHTDTQYF	TGTGCCAGCAGCCTTCAGGGGGATCATACAGATACGCAGTATTTT
many	TRBV12-3/TRBV12-4	TRBJ1-5	15	NA	CASSLRTGSNQPQHF	TGTGCCAGCAGTTTGAGGACGGGTAGCAATCAGCCCCAGCATTTT
many	TRBV29-1	TRBJ1-2	14	TRBD1	CSVGGQGVGYGYTF	TGCAGCGTTGGGGGACAGGGTGTGGGCTATGGCTACACCTTC
NA	TRBV12-3/TRBV12-4	TRBJ2-1	12	NA	CASSLNPLVPFF	TGTGCCAGCAGTTTGAATCCCCTGGTACCGTTCTTC
few	TRBV12-3/TRBV12-4	TRBJ1-1	13	NA	CASSLKGRTEAFF	TGTGCCAGCAGTTTAAAGGGCCGGACTGAAGCTTTCTTT
once	TRBV20-1	TRBJ1-4	13	TRBD1	CSAGDRVEEKLFF	TGCAGTGCCGGAGACAGGGTTGAGGAAAAACTGTTTTTT
NA	TRBV10-3	TRBJ2-1	15	NA	CAISEGRTTYNEQFF	TGTGCCATCAGCGAGGGACGGACCACATACAATGAGCAGTTCTTC
many	TRBV7-2	TRBJ1-5	15	NA	CASSLGAAGDQPQHF	TGTGCCAGCAGCTTAGGGGCGGCAGGCGACCAGCCCCAGCATTTT
once	TRBV20-1	TRBJ1-5	13	NA	CSARQLSNQPQHF	TGCAGTGCTAGACAGTTAAGCAATCAGCCCCAGCATTTT
NA	TRBV20-1	TRBJ2-7	11	NA	CSARSVFEQYF	TGCAGTGCTAGATCTGTCTTCGAGCAGTACTTC
few	TRBV19	TRBJ1-2	13	NA	CASSIDGTYGYTF	TGTGCCAGTAGTATAGACGGAACCTATGGCTACACCTTC
NA	TRBV5-1	TRBJ1-2	14	NA	CASSLGQGTYGYTF	TGCGCCAGCAGCTTGGGGCAGGGGACCTATGGCTACACCTTC
few	TRBV6-2/TRBV6-3	TRBJ1-1	14	TRBD1	CASRLGQGGTEAFF	TGTGCCAGCAGACTTGGACAGGGTGGGACTGAAGCTTTCTTT
few	TRBV20-1	TRBJ2-3	13	TRBD1	CSAGDRNTDTQYF	TGCAGTGCGGGGGACAGGAACACAGATACGCAGTATTTT
few	TRBV2	TRBJ2-7	14	NA	CASRRDGSIYEQYF	TGTGCCAGCAGGCGGGACGGAAGTATTTACGAGCAGTACTTC
few	TRBV19	TRBJ2-1	14	NA	CASSISRTNNEQFF	TGTGCCAGTAGTATTAGTAGGACTAACAATGAGCAGTTCTTC
few	TRBV7-2	TRBJ2-5	14	NA	CASSLSRLQETQYF	TGTGCCAGCAGCTTAAGCCGATTACAAGAGACCCAGTACTTC
few	TRBV27	TRBJ1-1	15	NA	CASSLIRTRGAEAFF	TGTGCCAGCAGTTTAATCAGAACGCGGGGGGCTGAAGCTTTCTTT
few	TRBV3-1	TRBJ2-1	15	TRBD2	CASSQAGLATYEQFF	TGTGCCAGCAGCCAAGCGGGACTAGCAACCTATGAGCAGTTCTTC
few	TRBV7-9	TRBJ1-1	15	TRBD1	CASSATGGGSTEAFF	TGTGCCAGCAGCGCGACAGGGGGAGGTAGCACTGAAGCTTTCTTT
few	TRBV20-1	TRBJ2-5	10	NA	CSVGPETQYF	TGCAGTGTCGGTCCAGAGACCCAGTACTTC
NA	TRBV3-1	TRBJ1-5	17	NA	CASSQENEGPWGQPQHF	TGTGCCAGCAGCCAAGAAAATGAGGGGCCGTGGGGTCAGCCCCAGCATTTT
NA	TRBV6-5	TRBJ2-6	13	NA	CASPSAGASVLTF	TGTGCCAGTCCTAGTGCAGGGGCCAGCGTCCTGACTTTC
many	TRBV12-3/TRBV12-4	TRBJ2-1	16	NA	CASSRRGELAYNEQFF	TGTGCCAGCAGTCGTCGGGGAGAGTTGGCGTACAATGAGCAGTTCTTC
NA	TRBV29-1	TRBJ1-2	15	NA	CSVEDDHRVNYGYTF	TGCAGCGTTGAAGATGATCACAGGGTGAACTATGGCTACACCTTC
NA	TRBV20-1	TRBJ2-5	13	TRBD2	CSATSGGGETQYF	TGCAGTGCTACCTCGGGAGGTGGAGAGACCCAGTACTTC
many	TRBV5-1	TRBJ2-5	14	TRBD1	CASTEGTGRETQYF	TGCGCCAGCACCGAGGGGACAGGCAGGGAGACCCAGTACTTC